These 21 T cell receptor beta chains came from one sample sequenced in a study of shared clonotypes between healthy human individuals. This table comes from immunoSEQ multiplex PCR, and its TCRdb copy is limited to in-frame clones, with some not included. In the table there are approximately 1.9 million clones, around 93% of which are singletons. Positive CCR7 selection of CD45RO-negative cells yielded the naive CD8 cells, and terminally differentiated effector memory CD45RA+ cells were excluded. The source material was naive CD8+ T cells from PBMCs. Receptors were obtained from a man aged 18 to 30 in good health. Some clones in this sample may be carry-over from other donors' samples.

A single count supports this clone. Relative to the germline gene, one junction end is altered; a read error may explain this. The same CDR3 can be traced to other DNA sequences in this sample. This chain uses TRBV7-2 with TRBJ2-1, with a tentative D call TRBD2 (5 bases). In germline, CDR1 is SGHTA, CDR2 FQGNSA. The CDR3 is made up of 15 amino acids. For the CDR3, the DNA is TGTGCCAGCAGCTTATTGGCGGGCTCCTTCAATGAGCAGTTCTTC. Translation gives CASSLLAGSFNEQFF.

This clone has a handful of counts. The V and J genes are TRBV4-1 and TRBJ2-2; the match to TRBD2 covers 11 bases. The CDR3 runs to 17 residues. Germline CDR1 and CDR2: MGHRA and YSYEKL. Trimming took 2 bases from V and 6 from J; bases not matched to a gene: 8. The CDR3 spells CASSQQHSGRAPGELFF. The CDR3 DNA is TGCGCCAGCAGCCAACAACATAGCGGGAGGGCCCCCGGGGAGCTGTTTTTT.

The rearrangement uses TRBV15 and TRBJ2-5; 8 nucleotides match TRBD1. The CDR3 is 15 residues long. Germline CDR1 reads LNHNV; CDR2 reads YYDKDF (reference sequence). The V and J ends lost 3 bases and 2 bases, in that order; junction bases with no gene match: 5. The chain's CDR3 is CATSSGQGIQETQYF. CDR3 nucleotides: TGTGCCACCAGCAGTGGACAGGGAATACAAGAGACCCAGTACTTC.

CDR3 sequence: CASSRQWRARETQYF. The CDR3 DNA sequence: TGTGCCAGCAGCCGACAGTGGAGGGCCCGAGAGACCCAGTACTTC. The V and J genes are TRBV11-2 and TRBJ2-5; TRBD2 might be the D (6 bases). Germline lookup yields CDR1 SGHAT and CDR2 FQNNGV. The CDR3 is made up of 15 amino acids. Trimming removed 5 bases at V and 4 bases at J, with 17 bases between. The full variable domain, rest sourced from reference TRBV11-2 and TRBJ2-5, is EAGVAQSPRYKIIEKRQSVAFWCNPISGHATLYWYQQILGQGPKLLIQFQNNGVVDDSQLPKDRFSAERLKGVDSTLKIQPAKLEDSAVYLCASSRQWRARETQYFGPGTRLLVL.

The chain couples TRBV25-1 to TRBJ2-3; 10 bases are shared with TRBD2. This CDR3 comprises 15 residues. With 5 bases clipped from V and 4 bases from J, the junction kept 6 bases outside the gene matches. Germline values: CDR1 MGHDK, CDR2 SYGVNS. The CDR3 nucleotides are TGTGCCAGCAGTTTTACTAGCGGGATCCCAGATACGCAGTATTTT. It codes for CASSFTSGIPDTQYF.

The chain couples TRBV9 to TRBJ1-5; no definite D call. Germline V gene sequence: CDR1 SGDLS, CDR2 YYNGEE. V shed 4 bases and J shed 3 bases, with 8 bases lying between them. This CDR3 region has 13 residues. This chain's CDR3 is CASSLSANQPQHF. In DNA, the CDR3 is TGTGCCAGCAGCTTGAGCGCCAATCAGCCCCAGCATTTT.

The chain couples TRBV7-9 to TRBJ1-5; no clear D. Germline CDR1 SEHNR, CDR2 FQNEAQ (reference sequence). The CDR3 is 12 amino acids. With 5 bases removed from V and 3 bases from J, the gap between germline ends came to 5 bases. In DNA, the CDR3 is TGTGCCAGCAGCATCGACAATCAGCCCCAGCATTTT. Its translation is CASSIDNQPQHF.

The DNA of the CDR3 is TGTGCCAGCAGCTTACCCCCGGACAGCGGAAACACCATATATTTT. It is translated as CASSLPPDSGNTIYF. The genes are TRBV7-9 and TRBJ1-3, with D perhaps matching TRBD1 (6 bases). The CDR3 has 15 amino acids. Germline-derived CDR1 and CDR2 are SEHNR and FQNEAQ (reference sequence). The V end lost 2 bases, the J end lost 4 bases, and 12 bases lay between the germline ends.

The V gene is TRBV7-9, the J gene TRBJ2-2; D gene ambiguous. Germline assignment: CDR1 SEHNR and CDR2 FQNEAQ (reference sequence). Deletions cut 5 bases from V and 2 bases from J, with 18 bases between. The CDR3 consists of 17 residues. CDR3 protein: CASSGVVGHLNTGELFF. The CDR3 DNA reads TGTGCCAGCAGCGGAGTGGTCGGTCATTTAAACACCGGGGAGCTGTTTTTT.

The rearrangement uses TRBV7-8 and TRBJ2-7; 9 bases are a match to TRBD1. CDR1 is SGHVS and CDR2 is FQNEAQ in the germline V gene. V gave up 5 bases and J gave up 3 bases; unmatched junction bases: 5. CDR3 length: 14 amino acids. CDR3 sequence: CASSPGTGIYEQYF. CDR3 coding DNA: TGTGCCAGCAGCCCCGGGACAGGGATCTACGAGCAGTACTTC.

The V gene is TRBV5-1, the J gene TRBJ2-3; no reliable D call. The CDR3 consists of 14 residues. Germline V gene lookup returns CDR1 SGHRS and CDR2 YFSETQ. Trimming stripped 1 base from V and 1 base from J, with 7 bases between. The CDR3 protein is CASSLNPGTDTQYF. In nucleotides, the CDR3 is TGCGCCAGCAGCTTGAATCCAGGCACAGATACGCAGTATTTT.

The gene calls are TRBV28 and TRBJ2-7; TRBD1 agrees at 12 bases. This CDR3 region has 15 residues. V lost 2 bases and J lost 5; bases outside the gene matches: 4. Germline CDR1 reads MDHEN; CDR2 reads SYDVKM. The DNA of the CDR3 is TGTGCCAGCAGTTTAATGGGGACAGGGGGCGACGAGCAGTACTTC. Translated, it gives CASSLMGTGGDEQYF.

The rearrangement uses TRBV28 and TRBJ2-1; tentatively, D is TRBD2 (6 bases). CDR1 is MDHEN and CDR2 is SYDVKM in the germline V gene. CDR3 length: 14 amino acids. Trimming took 8 bases from V and 3 from J, leaving 14 bases between them. The CDR3 DNA sequence: TGTGCCAGCGAGGCAAGCGGGTTCTACAATGAGCAGTTCTTC. It translates to CASEASGFYNEQFF.

The CDR3 loop is CASSWGRGDGYTF. The CDR3 region has the DNA TGTGCCAGCAGTTGGGGACGGGGGGATGGCTACACCTTC. The genes are TRBV27 and TRBJ1-2; D is perhaps TRBD1 (5 bases). The germline V gene has CDR1 MNHEY and CDR2 SMNVEV (reference sequence). This CDR3 comprises 13 residues. Trimming took off 4 bases at V and 6 bases at J, with 12 bases between the two ends.

Written as DNA, the CDR3 is TGTGCCAGTGGACAGAATTCCTACAATGAGCAGTTCTTC. Its translation is CASGQNSYNEQFF. The chain couples TRBV19 to TRBJ2-1; D might be TRBD1 (6 bases). Deletions cut 8 bases from V and 1 base from J, with 9 bases between. This CDR3 spans 13 amino acids. Per germline, CDR1 LNHDA and CDR2 SQIVND (reference sequence).

The chain carries TRBV27 and TRBJ1-5; 11 bases are shared with TRBD1. There are 20 residues in the CDR3. The germline V gene has CDR1 MNHEY and CDR2 SMNVEV (reference sequence). Losses at the gene ends were 2 bases for V and 1 base for J; bases not matched to a gene: 13. In nucleotides, the CDR3 is TGTGCCAGCAGTTTACCGAGTGGGAGGACAGGGGGCCGCAGCAATCAGCCCCAGCATTTT. Its translation: CASSLPSGRTGGRSNQPQHF.

V usage is TRBV28 and J usage is TRBJ1-3; D is uncertain. Looked up from germline, CDR1 is MDHEN and CDR2 is SYDVKM. The CDR3 is 15 amino acids. V gave up 3 bases and J gave up 0 bases, with 9 bases separating them. CDR3 in amino acids: CASSLVRDSGNTIYF. Written as DNA, the CDR3 is TGTGCCAGCAGTTTGGTTCGGGACTCTGGAAACACCATATATTTT.

V gene TRBV4-3 combines with J gene TRBJ2-7; the match to TRBD1 covers 9 bases. Losses at the gene ends were 6 bases for V and 5 bases for J; bases not matched to a gene: 14. In germline, CDR1 is LGHNA, CDR2 YSLEER. CDR3 length: 16 amino acids. CDR3 amino acids: CASSRIVRDREHEQYF. CDR3 sequence (DNA): TGCGCCAGCAGTCGAATTGTCCGGGACAGGGAACACGAGCAGTACTTC.

Note on this clone: The identical CDR3 is also encoded by other nucleotide sequences in the sample. The chain carries TRBV28 and TRBJ2-7; D perhaps matches TRBD1 (6 bases). CDR3 length: 15 amino acids. Germline lookup yields CDR1 MDHEN and CDR2 SYDVKM. Between the trimmed V and J ends, which lost 3 bases and 0 bases, there was a span of 12 bases. The chain's CDR3 is CASSFQGLSSYEQYF. For the CDR3, the DNA is TGTGCCAGCAGTTTTCAGGGGTTAAGCTCCTACGAGCAGTACTTC.

The CDR3 sequence: CASSQELFSGSDSYNEQFF. CDR3 DNA sequence: TGCGCCAGCAGCCAAGAACTATTTAGCGGGAGTGACTCCTACAATGAGCAGTTCTTC. This rearrangement joins TRBV4-3 to TRBJ2-1; the match to TRBD2 covers 9 bases. The V and J ends lost 0 bases and 0 bases, in that order; junction bases with no gene match: 9. Germline-derived CDR1 and CDR2 are LGHNA and YSLEER. This CDR3 spans 19 amino acids.

The rearrangement joins TRBV28 to TRBJ1-4; the D gene is possibly TRBD1 (5 bases). Germline V CDR1 and CDR2: MDHEN, SYDVKM. V lost 6 bases to trimming and J lost 5 bases, with 13 bases between them. The CDR3 loop spans 14 amino acids. The CDR3: CASRSPGRNEKLFF. The CDR3 DNA sequence: TGTGCCAGCAGGTCCCCGGGACGGAATGAAAAACTGTTTTTT.